This paragraph reports one T cell receptor beta chain. This clonotype was observed at least ten times. Which antigen it targets is not known. It has no much larger one-base neighbor in the sample; base qualities were not kept. The method was multiplex PCR. Sequencing instrument: Illumina HiSeq 4000. CDR3 regions were amplified by Arm-PCR with iRepertoire HTBI primers to construct TCR beta libraries. Before sequencing, the PCR products went through gel purification. Per the authors' processing: Gene usage analysis of CDR3 amino acid clonotypes used the approximately 62 TRBV and around 14 TRBJ segments found across samples. COPE and FqMerger were used to merge the filtered high-quality paired reads into contigs. Contigs were aligned with BLAST to IMGT TRBV, TRBD and TRBJ reference genes, and CDR3 was defined per IMGT. Highly expanded clones were defined as clonotypes with a frequency above 0.1%. Shannon entropy served as the measure of repertoire diversity, while the Gini coefficient captured V-J evenness. Public clonotypes were defined as clonotypes shared by more than one individual. TCRdb reprocessed the public reads (quality trimming at Q25 with fastp, clone calling with MiXCR) and kept in-frame beta chains. Each CDR3 protein appears once, grouped with its most common genes and DNA. These V and J calls rely on TCRdb rather than the paper's analysis. The sample table contains some 320,000 distinct CDR3 sequences; only one count was recorded for 18% of them. About 39% of the sample belongs to the ten largest clones.

This specimen belongs to a study of regulatory T cells in long-lasting Graves disease listed by TCRdb under 2021. With regard to the full study: In the newly diagnosed Graves' disease group, patients had been taking antithyroid drugs for less than 3 months. Patients with persistent Graves' disease were compared with patients with newly diagnosed Graves' disease using TCR sequencing and RNA sequencing of peripheral blood. The study took place in China and was registered as a clinical trial. A total of about 35 samples underwent TCR sequencing, from about 13 patients with persistent Graves' disease and approximately 20 patients with newly diagnosed Graves' disease. On the study overall, not on this receptor specifically: Lower TCR Shannon entropy and fewer highly expanded clones were observed in persistent Graves' disease patients than in newly diagnosed patients, which suggested clonal expansion. Only the TCR beta chain was sequenced and analyzed. The study examined only peripheral blood because the primary lesion, thyroid tissue, could not be accessed. TRBV28, TRBJ1-2 and TRBJ2-5 were preferentially used in persistent disease, while TRBV20-1 and TRBJ2-1 were favored in newly diagnosed disease. A larger number of public clonotypes was shared among persistent patients (approximately 3,000) than among newly diagnosed patients (around 970). The authors noted that the small sample size was a limitation that may lower accuracy.

Interpreted using the paper, the time point label stands for: newly diagnosed GD, antithyroid drugs for less than 3 months. For both TCR sequencing and RNA sequencing, RNA was extracted from PBMCs using TRIzol. The diagnosis of Graves' disease was made according to American Thyroid Association guidelines. Patients were recruited from an endocrinology department in Xi'an, China. Each patient gave roughly 8.4 milliliters of peripheral blood, collected in an EDTA anticoagulant tube. PBMCs were isolated by Ficoll Paque Plus density gradient separation without further T cell sorting. An Agilent 2100 Bioanalyzer and agarose gel were used to check RNA quality, while a NanoDrop 2000 measured RNA concentration. Trimming costs V 3 bases and J 14 bases, and their ends lie 11 bases apart. From the cysteine through the phenylalanine, the CDR3 covers 12 amino acids. The sequence is cut down to CDR3 DNA, 36 bases in frame from base 1. The germline V gene supplies CDR1 SGHNT and CDR2 YENEEA.

The rearrangement combines TRBV11-3 with TRBJ1-6; no D segment can be confidently identified. Sequences were derived from peripheral blood mononuclear cells (PBMCs), sampled at new diagnosis, from a patient treated with antithyroid drugs. This TCR was recovered from a female donor with Graves disease. This receptor carries the CDR3 CASSLGLTALHF. The nucleotide sequence reads TGTGCCAGCAGCTTGGGTTTAACGGCCCTCCACTTT. Full variable domain (CDR3 extended with the reference TRBV11-3 and TRBJ1-6 proteins): EAGVVQSPRYKIIEKKQPVAFWCNPISGHNTLYWYLQNLGQGPELLIRYENEEAVDDSQLPKDRFSAERLKGVDSTLKIQPAELGDSAVYLCASSLGLTALHFGNGTRLTVT.